This paragraph covers one T cell receptor (beta chain) sequence. The source of the sample is a study of CD8 T cells in Susac syndrome. RNA, at roughly 0.45 to 1 ug, was reverse transcribed with random hexamers. MiXCR was run by TCRdb on the immunoSEQ multiplex PCR reads, yielding one entry per CDR3 protein. In the table there are 180,000 or so distinct CDR3 sequences, more than 90% of which are singletons. V shed 6 bases and J 6 bases; nucleotides not matched to a gene: 5. Germline CDR1 is MNHEY and CDR2 is SVGEGT. CDR3 size: 13 residues. The source of this sequence is a human donor in good health. Sequenced material: CD4+ T cells from PBMCs. This chain uses TRBV6-2 or TRBV6-3 with TRBJ2-1; 7 positions match TRBD1. DNA for the CDR3: TGTGCCAGCAGGGCAGGGGGTCGCAATGAGCAGTTCTTC. This sequence encodes CASRAGGRNEQFF.